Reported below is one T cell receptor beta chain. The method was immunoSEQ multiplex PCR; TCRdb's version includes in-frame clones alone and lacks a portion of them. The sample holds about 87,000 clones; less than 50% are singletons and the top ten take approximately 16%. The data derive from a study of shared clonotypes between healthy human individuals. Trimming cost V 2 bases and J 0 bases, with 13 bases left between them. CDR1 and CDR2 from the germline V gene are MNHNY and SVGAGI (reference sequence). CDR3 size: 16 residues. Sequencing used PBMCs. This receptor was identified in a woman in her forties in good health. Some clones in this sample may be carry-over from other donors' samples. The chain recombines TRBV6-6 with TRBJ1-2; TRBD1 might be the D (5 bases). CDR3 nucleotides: TGTGCCAGCAGTTACGCACAGGTTTCGCCTAACTATGGCTACACCTTC. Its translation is CASSYAQVSPNYGYTF.